This TCR beta chain was sequenced during a study of blood T cell repertoires in COVID-19 (TCRdb year 2020). A note on the overall study: Collaborator samples came from the United States, Italy and Spain and covered acute and convalescent phases of COVID-19. Nearly every sample came with metadata listing a de-identified subject ID, COVID-19 status, age in years and sex. Deeply sampled blood TCRbeta repertoires from subjects exposed to, actively infected with, or recovered from COVID-19 were included in the dataset. The repertoires were made available in a free public database intended to serve as a resource for research on the immune response to SARS-CoV-2. The material from the prospective study consisted of cDNA or gDNA derived from T cells, B-cell-depleted T cells, or PBMCs. Where HLA class I and class II types were available, the types were taken from metadata supplied by the sample provider, not from assay-based typing. Samples were obtained from the ongoing ImmuneRACE study (first 160 participants) and from 1,254 subjects provided by 6 global collaborators. What the study reported, not specific to this receptor: The quantity of clinical and demographic metadata differed by source and by participant and was supplied without curation.

Collaborating institutions collected whole blood in K2EDTA tubes following their own protocols. For TCRbeta analysis, collaborator samples were shipped as frozen whole blood, as isolated PBMCs, or as DNA extracted from either sample type. TCRbeta CDR3 regions were amplified from genomic DNA using the immunoSEQ Assay, a bias-controlled multiplex PCR. On the study's bioinformatics: The number of nucleated cells in each sample was estimated from the amplification of reference gene primers within the assay. To quantify the absolute abundance of each unique TCRbeta CDR3 rearrangement, sequence reads were collapsed and filtered. Productive Simpson clonality was computed per sample as the square root of Simpson's diversity index over productive rearrangements. This immuneACCESS table, as held by TCRdb, lists in-frame sequences with V and J called but not all clones. Of the missing ones, under half trace to an unresolved V gene in checked studies; the others have no known cause. V, J and clone size are those of that table, while D and trimming were read from the DNA. This sample comprises around 620,000 clones, about 90% of them detected only once. The biggest ten clones account for under 0.3% of the sample.

Worth noting for this clone: What this receptor recognizes is not known. Per-nucleotide qualities are absent, and no much larger clonotype sits a single base away.

Cut back by 5 bases and 1 base, the V and J ends lie 12 bases apart. The germline V gene gives CDR1 as SGHTA and CDR2 as FQGNSA. Measured from the cysteine to the phenylalanine, the CDR3 is 15 residues long. Only the CDR3 part of the read is kept: 45 bases, read in frame from the first base. The source is a young woman with acute or convalescent COVID-19. The V and J genes are TRBV7-2 and TRBJ1-3; a weak D assignment points to TRBD1 (5 bases agree). Sequenced: peripheral blood. The nucleotide sequence reads as follows: TGTGCCAGCAGCCTTGCCGGGACTTCTGGAAACACCATATATTTT. Its protein is CASSLAGTSGNTIYF.